This record concerns one TCR beta chain sequence. Its antigen is as yet unknown. Some clones are missing from TCRdb's copy, which holds only in-frame ones; the method was immunoSEQ multiplex PCR. This table has 24,000 or so clones, 84% appearing once. This record belongs to a study of T cells in narcolepsy. The wider study: Donors had narcolepsy type 1 or type 2, or were healthy controls. Study-level results: Same-patient CSF and blood CD4+ T cell clonotypes included HCRT-specific and TRIB2-specific autoreactive ones.

Sample: CD45RA- memory CD4+ T cells from PBMCs. The TCR sequence derives from a human donor with narcolepsy.

This CDR3 is CATVKPGSGEQYF. The CDR3 DNA is TGTGCCACCGTTAAACCGGGGTCGGGTGAGCAGTACTTC. The chain combines TRBV19 with TRBJ2-7, with D possibly matching TRBD2 (5 bases). With 10 bases removed from V and 7 bases from J, the gap between germline ends came to 20 bases. Germline CDR1 is LNHDA and CDR2 is SQIVND (reference sequence). The CDR3 length is 13 residues.